Detailed here is one TCR beta chain. This sample stems from a study of blood T cell repertoires in COVID-19. The CDR3 totals 15 residues. The V segment lost 6 bases and the J segment 4 bases; nucleotides outside the gene matches: 5. Germline loops: CDR1 WNHNN, CDR2 SYGVQD (reference sequence). Assay: immunoSEQ multiplex PCR; the TCRdb copy retains only in-frame clones and omits some. The data show 300,000 to 400,000 clones, with approximately 88% seen just once and over 0.9% held by the top ten. The receptor comes from a woman in her twenties or thirties with acute COVID-19. The rearrangement joins TRBV10-1 to TRBJ2-2; 10 nucleotides agree with TRBD1. Sample: PBMCs or T cells enriched from blood (not recorded which). The CDR3 is CASRGQGMITGELFF. As DNA, the CDR3 is TGCGCCAGCAGGGGACAGGGGATGATCACCGGGGAGCTGTTTTTT.